The 4 T cell receptor beta chains below were found in one sample sequenced in a study of OX40 agonist ivuxolimab in advanced cancers. Some clones are missing from TCRdb's copy, which holds only in-frame ones; the method was immunoSEQ multiplex PCR. Of roughly 64,000 clones listed, roughly 80% were seen once; the top ten hold about 2%. The material sequenced was CD4+ or CD8+ T cells sorted from blood, taken in a trial of the OX40 agonist ivuxolimab. The receptor set was obtained from an adult with an advanced solid tumor such as melanoma, head and neck, liver or kidney cancer.

The J gene is TRBJ2-1, the V gene TRBV15; tentatively, D is TRBD2 (5 bases). V was trimmed by 2 bases and J by 9 bases, leaving 11 bases between them. Germline assignment: CDR1 LNHNV and CDR2 YYDKDF (reference sequence). The CDR3 length is 13 residues. CDR3 in DNA: TGTGCCACCAGCAGAACATACAGCGGTGAGCAGTTCTTC. Encoded protein: CATSRTYSGEQFF.

This clone was observed once. CDR3 nucleotides: TGCGCCAGCAGCCATTCGGGACAGGACTACGAGCAGTACTTC. Translation gives CASSHSGQDYEQYF. The gene calls are TRBV4-1 and TRBJ2-7; 8 bases fit TRBD1. The CDR3 length is 14 residues. Germline V gives CDR1 MGHRA, CDR2 YSYEKL. V was clipped by 3 bases and J by 3 bases; unmatched bases: 4.

The J gene is TRBJ1-1, the V gene TRBV7-3, with a possible D match to TRBD1 (6 bases). Germline lookup yields CDR1 SGHTA and CDR2 FQGTGA. CDR3 length equals 15 residues. V dropped 6 bases and J dropped 5 bases, with 19 bases sitting between them. CDR3 sequence (DNA): TGTGCCAGCAGGGGCCTGGTGGGGGCAAGGACTGAAGCTTTCTTT. Encoded protein: CASRGLVGARTEAFF.

J is TRBJ1-2 and V is TRBV19; D is perhaps TRBD1 (5 bases). The germline V gene has CDR1 LNHDA and CDR2 SQIVND (reference sequence). Trimming removed 0 bases at V and 3 bases at J, with 11 bases between. The CDR3 loop spans 15 amino acids. In DNA, the CDR3 is TGTGCCAGTAGTATAGATGCAGGGACGGACTATGGCTACACCTTC. Its protein is CASSIDAGTDYGYTF.